This T cell receptor (beta chain) was sequenced for a study of shared clonotypes between healthy human individuals. Researchers drew on tens of millions of PBMCs for genomic DNA from unsorted samples. Data came from immunoSEQ multiplex PCR; TCRdb stores just in-frame clones and leaves some out. This sample yields 400,000 to 500,000 clones, of which around 80% are seen a single time; 10% to 15% belongs to the top ten. V lost 2 bases, J lost 0 bases, and 7 bases lay in between. From germline, CDR1 is SGHRS and CDR2 YFSETQ. The CDR3 runs to 14 residues. The sample taken for sequencing was PBMCs. The chain is built from TRBV5-1 and TRBJ2-3, with no clear D. The clonotype originates from a woman aged 40-49 years in good health. Some clones in this sample may be carry-over from other donors' samples. In DNA, the CDR3 is TGCGCCAGCAGCTTCGGCCATAGCACAGATACGCAGTATTTT. Translation gives CASSFGHSTDTQYF.